The rows below give T cell receptor beta chains drawn from one sample of a study of patients and donors after allogeneic stem cell transplantation. TCRdb itself ran the RT-PCR reads through MiXCR, one entry per CDR3 protein. The sample has roughly 940,000 distinct CDR3 sequences, roughly 17% seen once. The sequenced sample consisted of blood, either unsorted or a sorted T cell fraction (not recorded which). These receptors originate from a human donor who was either an allogeneic HSCT recipient or a stem cell or donor lymphocyte infusion donor (not recorded which). It is not recorded whose cells these are; they may come from a transplant donor. CDR3s include the opening cysteine and the closing phenylalanine or tryptophan. The D gene is left open where the match is weak. Size values are once, few and many counts, or a class for expanded clones, and some rows have none.

j_call v_call d_call clone_size cdr3_nt cdr3_aa
TRBJ1-5 TRBV27 NA NA TGTGCCAGCAGGCTTGGGGGGCTGTATAGCAATCAGCCCCAGCATTTT CASRLGGLYSNQPQHF
TRBJ1-1 TRBV20-1 NA few TGCAGTGCTAGTTCCCAGGGGTTCACTGAAGCTTTCTTT CSASSQGFTEAFF
TRBJ1-4 TRBV6-1 TRBD1 few TGTGCCAGCAGTGAAGTGGGGCAGGGGGCCTCAAAACTGTTTTTT CASSEVGQGASKLFF
TRBJ2-7 TRBV20-1 NA NA TGCAGTGCTAGAAGTCGGGGAGTTTACGAGCAGTACTTC CSARSRGVYEQYF
TRBJ2-5 TRBV7-9 NA once TGTGCCAGCAGCTTAGGTGGGGGACACGCAGAGACCCAGTACTTC CASSLGGGHAETQYF
TRBJ1-2 TRBV7-9 NA few TGTGCCAGCAGCTTAGATTTAAGACAGGAGAGTGGCTACACCTTC CASSLDLRQESGYTF
TRBJ2-2 TRBV5-1 TRBD1 once TGCGCCAGCAGCTTGAAGGGACAGACCAACACCGGGGAGCTGTTTTTT CASSLKGQTNTGELFF
TRBJ1-1 TRBV18 TRBD1 few TGTGCCAGCTCACCACGGACAGGAATGAACACTGAAGCTTTCTTT CASSPRTGMNTEAFF
TRBJ2-3 TRBV12-3/TRBV12-4 NA few TGTGCCAGCAGTTTCATCGGAGGGAAGAATACGCAGTATTTT CASSFIGGKNTQYF
TRBJ1-2 TRBV28 NA NA TGTGCCAGCAGTCAGCTTATGCCCTATGGCTACACCTTC CASSQLMPYGYTF
TRBJ2-2 TRBV5-1 NA NA TGCGCCAGCAGCCGGGACTCCAGGAACACCGGGGAGCTGTTTTTT CASSRDSRNTGELFF
TRBJ2-5 TRBV24-1 TRBD2 NA TGTGCCACCAGTGGGGGGGGAATTACCAAGGGAGAGACCCAGTACTTC CATSGGGITKGETQYF
TRBJ1-6 TRBV12-3/TRBV12-4 NA few TGTGCCAGCAGCCGAAAAGGGGGGTTAGGCCTCCACTTT CASSRKGGLGLHF
TRBJ1-1 TRBV11-3 NA few TGTGCCAGCAGCAGCCGCCCGGGGGACACTGAAGCTTTCTTT CASSSRPGDTEAFF
TRBJ1-2 TRBV20-1 NA NA TGCAGTGCTCAGGGTTTCGCTAACTATGGCTACACCTTC CSAQGFANYGYTF
TRBJ2-3 TRBV7-9 NA NA TGTGCCAGCAGCCCCTTCCTCGGGGGTTATAGCACAGATACGCAGTATTTT CASSPFLGGYSTDTQYF
TRBJ1-2 TRBV27 NA few TGTGCCAGCACCGTCGGACTTAACTATGGCTACACCTTC CASTVGLNYGYTF
TRBJ1-2 TRBV12-3/TRBV12-4 NA NA TGTGCCAGCAGCCTGTTCGAAGGGGGCTACACCTTC CASSLFEGGYTF
TRBJ2-7 TRBV7-2 NA few TGTGCCAGCAGCTTAGGAGGAGGGCCCAGGTACGAGCAGTACTTC CASSLGGGPRYEQYF
TRBJ2-3 TRBV11-3 TRBD2 NA TGTGCCAGCAGCTTAAAGCGGGGAGGTGGGACGCAGTATTTT CASSLKRGGGTQYF
TRBJ1-1 TRBV4-1 NA NA TGCGCCAGCAGCCCCAGACCGCTCGGGGCGAACACTGAAGCTTTCTTT CASSPRPLGANTEAFF
TRBJ2-1 TRBV7-9 NA few TGTGCCAGCAGCTTATTAGGAACCTTTAGAAATGAGCAGTTCTTC CASSLLGTFRNEQFF
TRBJ2-1 TRBV11-2 TRBD2 NA TGTGCCGTCGGTCAGCGGGGGCTGAGAAATGAGCAGTTCTTC CAVGQRGLRNEQFF
TRBJ1-6 TRBV19 NA NA TGTGCCAGTAGGGACCGTTCACCCCTCCACTTT CASRDRSPLHF
TRBJ2-2 TRBV7-2 TRBD1 NA TGTGCCAGCAGCAATAGGGACAGCCGCACCGGGGAGCTGTTTTTT CASSNRDSRTGELFF
TRBJ1-2 TRBV6-6 NA NA TGTGCCAGCAGTTACTGGGCAGCTCATGGCTACACCTTC CASSYWAAHGYTF
TRBJ2-1 TRBV29-1 NA NA TGCAGCGTTGAAGCGGGGGAGTTGGCGGGCGGTTACAATGAGCAGTTCTTC CSVEAGELAGGYNEQFF
TRBJ2-7 TRBV6-1 NA many TGTGCCAGCACCTACGAAATCAGGGGGGCAGCTTCCTACGAGCAGTACTTC CASTYEIRGAASYEQYF
TRBJ2-1 TRBV20-1 NA few TGCAGTGCTAGAGGACTAGGGGGCGATGAGCAGTTCTTC CSARGLGGDEQFF
TRBJ2-5 TRBV15 NA NA TGTGCCACCAGCAGAGATTACGTGAGGTTAGAGACCCAGTACTTC CATSRDYVRLETQYF
TRBJ2-5 TRBV5-4 NA NA TGTGCCAGCAGCGGCCCCGGGATCAGGACCCAAGAGACCCAGTACTTC CASSGPGIRTQETQYF
TRBJ2-1 TRBV7-8 TRBD2 few TGTGCCACCCAACTAGCGGGAGGCGGAGAGCAGTTCTTC CATQLAGGGEQFF
TRBJ1-2 TRBV7-9 TRBD1 few TGTGCCAGCAGCTTGGCCGGGACAGGGGTGTATGATGGCTACACCTTC CASSLAGTGVYDGYTF
TRBJ1-1 TRBV18 TRBD1 NA TGTGCCAGCTCACCCGTCGAGACAGGGGTAAGAACTGAAGCTTTCTTT CASSPVETGVRTEAFF
TRBJ1-1 TRBV7-9 NA NA TGTGCCAGCAGCGCACAGGGTAGGGGCACTGAAGCTTTCTTT CASSAQGRGTEAFF
TRBJ1-6 TRBV4-1 NA few TGCGCCAGCAGCCGCCTTATCCCCTATAATTCACCCCTCCACTTT CASSRLIPYNSPLHF
TRBJ2-7 TRBV9 NA many TGTGCCAGCAGCGTAGCTCGGGACTCCTACGAGCAGTACTTC CASSVARDSYEQYF
TRBJ2-2 TRBV29-1 NA many TGCAGCGTTGATGCCTTGAACACCGGGGAGCTGTTTTTT CSVDALNTGELFF
TRBJ2-7 TRBV13 NA once TGTGCCAGCAGCTTGGGTGTATTGGACGAGCAGTACTTC CASSLGVLDEQYF
TRBJ1-5 TRBV27 TRBD1 few TGTGCCAGCAGTTTGACAGGGGAATTACAGCCCCAGCATTTT CASSLTGELQPQHF
TRBJ2-4 TRBV20-1 NA few TGCAGTGCTTTCAATAGGAGGCGGGGCAAAAACATTCAGTACTTC CSAFNRRRGKNIQYF
TRBJ1-5 TRBV12-3/TRBV12-4 NA few TGTGCCAGCAGTTTCAGTGGGTCGGTTGGCCAGCCCCAGCATTTT CASSFSGSVGQPQHF
TRBJ2-7 TRBV7-9 NA few TGTGCCAGCAGCTTAGCCCCGCGGGAGCAGTACTTC CASSLAPREQYF
TRBJ2-3 TRBV7-9 NA few TGTGCCAGCAGCTTTTTTATTACGGATACGCAGTATTTT CASSFFITDTQYF
TRBJ2-1 TRBV5-1 TRBD2 few TGCGCCAGCAGCTTGGAGGGCGGGGGGGTCCTGAGCTCCTACAATGAGCAGTTCTTC CASSLEGGGVLSSYNEQFF
TRBJ1-1 TRBV19 TRBD1 few TGTGCCAGTAGTATGCGGGACAGGAGGACGAACACTGAAGCTTTCTTT CASSMRDRRTNTEAFF
TRBJ1-2 TRBV4-3 NA few TGCGCCAGCAGCCAAGGACGGGGTGACTATGGCTACACCTTC CASSQGRGDYGYTF
TRBJ2-5 TRBV4-1 TRBD2 once TGCGCCAGCCGAGGAGCGGGAGAAGAGACCCAGTACTTC CASRGAGEETQYF
TRBJ2-5 TRBV5-5 TRBD1 once TGTGCCAGCAGCTTGGAACCAGGGGGATTAGGGGAGACCCAGTACTTC CASSLEPGGLGETQYF
TRBJ1-3 TRBV20-1 NA NA TGCAGTGCCGTCCCCAGGGATTCTTTTGGAAACACCATATATTTT CSAVPRDSFGNTIYF
TRBJ2-2 TRBV20-1 NA NA TGCAGTGCTAGAGAGCTGACAGACACCGGGGAGCTGTTTTTT CSARELTDTGELFF
TRBJ2-3 TRBV7-3 NA NA TGTGCCAGCAGCGACACGAAAAGCACAGATACGCAGTATTTT CASSDTKSTDTQYF